What follows describes a single T cell receptor beta chain. These data originate in a study of CD8 T cells in Susac syndrome. Sequencing of TCR beta drew on CD8+ and CD4+ T cells from blood. Susac syndrome patients met recently defined diagnostic criteria for definite or probable disease. Negative isolation was used for CD8+ and CD4+ T cells and FACS enrichment for TEMRA cells. V was pared by 10 bases and J by 3 bases, with 13 bases between. The CDR3 contains 12 residues. Germline CDR1 reads SGHVS; CDR2 reads FQNEAQ. Roughly 0.45 to 1 ug RNA was reverse transcribed with random hexamers. TCR beta CDR3 was amplified by immunoSEQ multiplex PCR. This amplification extended across 54 Vbeta and 13 Jbeta segments. TCRdb passed the immunoSEQ multiplex PCR reads through MiXCR, listing each CDR3 protein once. Of tens of thousands of distinct CDR3 sequences listed, roughly 96% are singletons.

This TCR came from a human donor with Susac syndrome. This chain uses TRBV7-8 with TRBJ2-7; maybe TRBD1 (6 bases). The sequenced sample consisted of CD8+ T cells from PBMCs. CDR3 sequence reads: CATLTGSYEQYF. CDR3 bases: TGTGCCACCCTCACAGGGAGCTACGAGCAGTACTTC.